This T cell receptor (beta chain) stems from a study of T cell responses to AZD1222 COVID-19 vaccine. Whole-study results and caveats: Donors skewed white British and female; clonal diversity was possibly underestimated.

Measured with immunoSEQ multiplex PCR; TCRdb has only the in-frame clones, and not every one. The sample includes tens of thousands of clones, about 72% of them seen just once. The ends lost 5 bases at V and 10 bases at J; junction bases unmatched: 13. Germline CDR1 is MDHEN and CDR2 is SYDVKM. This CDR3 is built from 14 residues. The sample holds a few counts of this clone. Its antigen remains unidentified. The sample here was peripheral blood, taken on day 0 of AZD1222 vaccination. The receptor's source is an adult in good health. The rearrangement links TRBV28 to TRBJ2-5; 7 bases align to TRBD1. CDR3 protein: CASSPLDKSGGQYF. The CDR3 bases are TGTGCCAGCAGTCCCCTTGACAAATCAGGGGGCCAGTACTTC. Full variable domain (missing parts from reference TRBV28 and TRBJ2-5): DVKVTQSSRYLVKRTGEKVFLECVQDMDHENMFWYRQDPGLGLRLIYFSYDVKMKEKGDIPEGYSVSREKKERFSLILESASTNQTSMYLCASSPLDKSGGQYFGPGTRLLVL.